The next 3 T cell receptor beta chains were all read from a single sample in a study of low-dose radiotherapy and immunotherapy resistance in tumors. TCR amplification involved 20 PCR cycles with a constant-region primer and V-primer adapter. TCRdb re-analysed the reads in MiXCR, keeping a single row per CDR3 protein. Of about 50,000 distinct CDR3 sequences listed, around 11% were seen once; the top ten hold approximately 6.2%. Time point indicated: before trial treatment. The sample consisted of PBMCs, taken before treatment. The source is a female donor with ovarian cancer.

The chain combines TRBV18 with TRBJ2-7; 8 bases agree with TRBD1. Germline CDR1 reads KGHSH; CDR2 reads LQKENI. Trimming at V came to 3 bases and at J to 4 bases, leaving 5 bases not matched to a gene. The CDR3 spans 14 residues. In DNA, the CDR3 is TGTGCCAGCTCACCGGGTGACAGGGGATACGAGCAGTACTTC. This codes for CASSPGDRGYEQYF. Full variable domain (missing parts from reference TRBV18 and TRBJ2-7): NAGVMQNPRHLVRRRGQEARLRCSPMKGHSHVYWYRQLPEEGLKFMVYLQKENIIDESGMPKERFSAEFPKEGPSILRIQQVVRGDSAAYFCASSPGDRGYEQYFGPGTRLTVT.

This clonotype was recorded at least ten times. The J gene is TRBJ1-3, the V gene TRBV25-1; TRBD1 aligns across 7 bases. The V and J ends lost 2 bases and 8 bases, in that order; junction bases with no gene match: 6. Germline loops: CDR1 MGHDK, CDR2 SYGVNS. This CDR3 comprises 14 residues. CDR3 bases: TGTGCCAGCAGTGAACGAGGGGGCGCGGACACCATATATTTT. Protein: CASSERGGADTIYF.

At least ten counts were recorded for this clonotype. The V gene is TRBV5-1, the J gene TRBJ1-6, with D perhaps matching TRBD1 (5 bases). Germline CDR1 is SGHRS and CDR2 is YFSETQ. The V end lost 4 bases, the J end lost 10 bases, and 15 bases lay between the germline ends. The length of the CDR3 is 14 residues. CDR3 bases: TGCGCCAGCAGCCCCGAGGGGCCGGGCTCACCCCTCCACTTT. Its translation: CASSPEGPGSPLHF. Full variable domain (outside the CDR3, taken from reference TRBV5-1 and TRBJ1-6): KAGVTQTPRYLIKTRGQQVTLSCSPISGHRSVSWYQQTPGQGLQFLFEYFSETQRNKGNFPGRFSGRQFSNSRSEMNVSTLELGDSALYLCASSPEGPGSPLHFGNGTRLTVT.